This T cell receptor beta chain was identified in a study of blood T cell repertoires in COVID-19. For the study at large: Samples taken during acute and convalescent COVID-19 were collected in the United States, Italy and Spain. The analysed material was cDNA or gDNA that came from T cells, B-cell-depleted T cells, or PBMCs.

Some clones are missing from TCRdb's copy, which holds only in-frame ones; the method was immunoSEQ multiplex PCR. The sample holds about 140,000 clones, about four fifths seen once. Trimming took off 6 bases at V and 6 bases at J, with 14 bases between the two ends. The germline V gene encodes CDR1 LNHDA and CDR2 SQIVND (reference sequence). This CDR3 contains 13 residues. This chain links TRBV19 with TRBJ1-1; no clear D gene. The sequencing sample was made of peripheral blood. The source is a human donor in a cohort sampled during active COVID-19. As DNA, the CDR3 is TGTGCCAGTAGACCCCTACCCCCGGCTGAAGCTTTCTTT. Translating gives CASRPLPPAEAFF. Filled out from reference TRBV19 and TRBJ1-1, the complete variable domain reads DGGITQSPKYLFRKEGQNVTLSCEQNLNHDAMYWYRQDPGQGLRLIYYSQIVNDFQKGDIAEGYSVSREKKESFPLTVTSAQKNPTAFYLCASRPLPPAEAFFGQGTRLTVV.